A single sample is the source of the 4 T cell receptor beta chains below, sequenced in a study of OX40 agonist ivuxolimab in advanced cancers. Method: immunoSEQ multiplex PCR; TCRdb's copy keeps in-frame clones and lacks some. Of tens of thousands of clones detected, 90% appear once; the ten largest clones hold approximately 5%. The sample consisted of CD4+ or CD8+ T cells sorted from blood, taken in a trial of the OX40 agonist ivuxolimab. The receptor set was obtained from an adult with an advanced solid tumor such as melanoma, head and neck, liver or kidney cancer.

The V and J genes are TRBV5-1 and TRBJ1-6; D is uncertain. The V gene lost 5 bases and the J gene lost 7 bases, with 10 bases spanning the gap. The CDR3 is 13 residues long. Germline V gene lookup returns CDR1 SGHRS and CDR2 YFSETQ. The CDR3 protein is CASRKLENSPLHF. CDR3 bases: TGCGCCAGCAGGAAGCTGGAAAATTCACCCCTCCACTTT.

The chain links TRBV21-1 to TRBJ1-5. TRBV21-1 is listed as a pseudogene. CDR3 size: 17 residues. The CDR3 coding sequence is TGTGCCAGCAGCACGGTAGGTGGGGGGGATAGCAATCAGCCCCAGCATTTT. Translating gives CASSTVGGGDSNQPQHF.

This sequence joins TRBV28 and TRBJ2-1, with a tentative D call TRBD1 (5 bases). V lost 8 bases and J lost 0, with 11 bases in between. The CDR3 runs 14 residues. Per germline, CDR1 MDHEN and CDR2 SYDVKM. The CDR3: CASGAWGSYNEQFF. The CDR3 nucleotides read TGTGCCAGCGGGGCCTGGGGCTCCTACAATGAGCAGTTCTTC. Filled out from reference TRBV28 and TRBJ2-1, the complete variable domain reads DVKVTQSSRYLVKRTGEKVFLECVQDMDHENMFWYRQDPGLGLRLIYFSYDVKMKEKGDIPEGYSVSREKKERFSLILESASTNQTSMYLCASGAWGSYNEQFFGPGTRLTVL.

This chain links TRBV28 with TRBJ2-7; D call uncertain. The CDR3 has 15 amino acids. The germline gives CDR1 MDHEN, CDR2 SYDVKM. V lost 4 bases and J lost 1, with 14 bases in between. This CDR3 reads CASSSIIQRSYEQYF. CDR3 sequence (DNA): TGTGCCAGCAGTTCGATCATACAGAGGTCCTACGAGCAGTACTTC. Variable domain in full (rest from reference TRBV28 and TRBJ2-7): DVKVTQSSRYLVKRTGEKVFLECVQDMDHENMFWYRQDPGLGLRLIYFSYDVKMKEKGDIPEGYSVSREKKERFSLILESASTNQTSMYLCASSSIIQRSYEQYFGPGTRLTVT.